This passage covers 16 T cell receptor beta chains from one sample sequenced in a study of human T cells and chemical hapten exposure. Time point indicated: pre-sensitization, week 0. Indicated treatment: therapeutic diphenylcyclopropenone sensitization with weekly scalp DPC. TCRdb itself ran the RACE reads through MiXCR, one entry per CDR3 protein. The sample shows roughly 260,000 distinct CDR3 sequences, over 8% of them seen only once. Source: whole blood, taken in connection with sensitization to the hapten diphenylcyclopropenone (DPC). These receptors all come from a woman between 40 and 55 years old with alopecia areata. Some clones in this sample may be carry-over from other donors' samples.

This clonotype was seen many times. The chain combines TRBV20-1 with TRBJ1-2; no clear D gene. The germline CDR1 and CDR2 sequences are DFQATT and SNEGSKA (reference sequence). The CDR3 contains 13 residues. V was pared by 0 bases and J by 4 bases, with 9 bases between. The CDR3: CSARDPGSYGYTF. Here the CDR3 DNA reads TGCAGTGCTAGAGATCCCGGCAGCTATGGCTACACCTTC.

The chain employs TRBV5-5 and TRBJ1-6; 7 positions agree with TRBD1. Looked up from germline, CDR1 is SGHKS and CDR2 is YYEKEE (reference sequence). J gave up 7 bases and V 0 bases, and 4 bases lay outside the gene matches. This CDR3 comprises 15 residues. CDR3 in DNA: TGTGCCAGCAGCTTGGGCGGGACAGCGAATTCACCCCTCCACTTT. This encodes CASSLGGTANSPLHF.

This clonotype was detected only a few times. The chain combines TRBV27 with TRBJ2-2; D unclear. CDR1 and CDR2 from the germline V gene are MNHEY and SMNVEV (reference sequence). CDR3 length: 15 amino acids. V lost 3 bases, J lost 5 bases, and 13 bases lay in between. CDR3 protein: CASSFLGIGTGELFF. The CDR3 coding sequence is TGTGCCAGCAGTTTTTTAGGGATAGGGACCGGGGAGCTGTTTTTT.

This clonotype was detected a few times. The rearrangement links TRBV20-1 to TRBJ2-7; D could derive from TRBD1 or TRBD2 (5 bases each). The CDR3 length is 13 residues. The germline V gene encodes CDR1 DFQATT and CDR2 SNEGSKA (reference sequence). The V end was cut by 5 bases, the J end by 2 bases, with 13 bases between. The CDR3 DNA is TGCAGTGCTCCTTCGGGGCGGACCTACGAGCAGTACTTC. This gives the protein CSAPSGRTYEQYF.

Only a few counts were recorded for this clonotype. J is TRBJ2-2 and V is TRBV5-1; D is unresolved. With 2 bases removed from V and 0 bases from J, the gap between germline ends came to 5 bases. Germline CDR1 reads SGHRS; CDR2 reads YFSETQ. The CDR3 runs to 14 residues. CDR3 nucleotide sequence: TGCGCCAGCAGCTTCGCCACGAACACCGGGGAGCTGTTTTTT. This codes for CASSFATNTGELFF.

The chain recombines TRBV9 with TRBJ1-3; D may be TRBD1 (5 bases). Germline V lookup: CDR1 SGDLS, CDR2 YYNGEE. Trimming took 3 bases from V and 0 from J, leaving 13 bases between them. This CDR3 has 16 residues. The CDR3 coding sequence is TGTGCCAGCAGCGCGAAAACAGGTATCTCTGGAAACACCATATATTTT. Residues: CASSAKTGISGNTIYF. The whole variable domain, filled in from reference TRBV9 and TRBJ1-3, reads DSGVTQTPKHLITATGQRVTLRCSPRSGDLSVYWYQQSLDQGLQFLIQYYNGEERAKGNILERFSAQQFPDLHSELNLSSLELGDSALYFCASSAKTGISGNTIYFGEGSWLTVV.

This CDR3 reads CASSLKLNIGTQYF. CDR3 DNA sequence: TGTGCCAGCAGCTTAAAACTTAATATTGGTACGCAGTATTTT. The rearrangement joins TRBV11-1 to TRBJ2-3; unclear D gene. The CDR3 sequence is 14 residues long. CDR1 is SGHAT and CDR2 is FQDESV in the germline V gene (reference sequence). V dropped 2 bases and J dropped 8 bases, with 14 bases sitting between them.

This clonotype was counted between two and nine times. V and J are TRBV19 and TRBJ1-5, with 9 bases lining up with TRBD1. V dropped 6 bases and J dropped 5; count of bases not matched to a gene: 11. This CDR3 spans 16 amino acids. Germline assignment: CDR1 LNHDA and CDR2 SQIVND (reference sequence). The CDR3 region is CASSVGTGLVYQPQHF. The CDR3, as DNA: TGTGCCAGTAGCGTAGGGACAGGGCTGGTATATCAGCCCCAGCATTTT. Drawing the rest from reference TRBV19 and TRBJ1-5, the complete variable domain is DGGITQSPKYLFRKEGQNVTLSCEQNLNHDAMYWYRQDPGQGLRLIYYSQIVNDFQKGDIAEGYSVSREKKESFPLTVTSAQKNPTAFYLCASSVGTGLVYQPQHFGDGTRLSIL.

The chain has TRBV20-1 and TRBJ1-5, with no clear D. This CDR3 comprises 15 residues. Deletions cut 0 bases from V and 7 bases from J, with 16 bases between. CDR1 is DFQATT and CDR2 is SNEGSKA in the germline V gene (reference sequence). CDR3 residues: CSARDQMSREQPQHF. The CDR3 nucleotides read TGCAGTGCTAGAGATCAGATGTCAAGGGAACAGCCCCAGCATTTT.

This clonotype was picked up a small number of times. The rearrangement links TRBV7-6 to TRBJ2-2; D gene uncertain. V was pared by 6 bases and J by 8 bases, with 13 bases between. The CDR3 spans 13 residues. The germline V gene has CDR1 SGHVS and CDR2 FNYEAQ. CDR3 in amino acids: CASRSGSRGELFF. CDR3 DNA: TGTGCCAGCAGATCCGGGTCTCGTGGGGAGCTGTTTTTT. The whole variable domain, remainder taken from reference TRBV7-6 and TRBJ2-2, is GAGVSQSPRYKVTKRGQDVALRCDPISGHVSLYWYRQALGQGPEFLTYFNYEAQQDKSGLPNDRFSAERPEGSISTLTIQRTEQRDSAMYRCASRSGSRGELFFGEGSRLTVL.

This clonotype was detected many times. This chain links TRBV7-6 with TRBJ2-3; a weak D match, TRBD2 (6 bases). The CDR3 has 14 amino acids. Germline CDR1 is SGHVS and CDR2 is FNYEAQ. V lost 3 bases and J 2 bases, leaving 9 bases between the germline ends. The CDR3 DNA is TGTGCCAGCAGCTTGGGACTCCACACAGATACGCAGTATTTT. Translation gives CASSLGLHTDTQYF.

This chain uses TRBV7-9 with TRBJ1-6, with no clear D. V lost 7 bases to trimming and J lost 7 bases, with 11 bases between them. Looked up from germline, CDR1 is SEHNR and CDR2 is FQNEAQ (reference sequence). The CDR3 covers 13 residues. CDR3: CASTPDGNSPLHF. CDR3 bases: TGTGCCAGCACCCCGGACGGAAATTCACCCCTCCACTTT.

In this sample, this clonotype turned up once. Just one base apart from a much larger clone, this may be a read error. The missing conserved phenylalanine or tryptophan at the end of this CDR3 makes a read error likely. The genes are TRBV4-2 and TRBJ1-5; D is perhaps TRBD1 (5 bases). The CDR3 has 15 residues. The germline CDR1 and CDR2 sequences are LGHNA and YNFKEQ. Trimming removed 0 bases at V and 2 bases at J, with 8 bases between. This CDR3 reads CASSQDPGGNQPQHY. CDR3 nucleotides: TGTGCCAGCAGCCAAGATCCGGGGGGCAATCAGCCCCAGCATTAT.

This clonotype was counted many times. This sequence joins TRBV29-1 and TRBJ2-7; D unresolved. Trimming shortened V by 7 bases and J by 6 bases, and 13 bases separated the two germline ends. The CDR3 is 11 residues long. CDR1 is SQVTM, CDR2 ANQGSEA, per germline. CDR3 sequence (DNA): TGCAGCGGTGGGTCCTTAGGCGAGCAGTACTTC. Its protein product is CSGGSLGEQYF.

The DNA of the CDR3 is TGTGCCATCAGCTGGGACTCCCCCAATGAGCAGTTCTTC. Translating gives CAISWDSPNEQFF. The V and J genes are TRBV10-3 and TRBJ2-1; D is possibly TRBD2 (6 bases). The CDR3 covers 13 residues. V gave up 6 bases and J gave up 6 bases, with 12 bases separating them. The germline CDR1 and CDR2 sequences are ENHRY and SYGVKD.

This clonotype was seen repeatedly, ten times or more. The V gene is TRBV20-1, the J gene TRBJ2-7, with 10 bases fitting TRBD1. Germline V lookup: CDR1 DFQATT, CDR2 SNEGSKA (reference sequence). This CDR3 has 17 amino acids. The J segment lost 2 bases and the V segment lost 6 bases, leaving 16 bases of the junction unmatched. The CDR3 here is CSAKKSRDRGSTYEQYF. In nucleotides, the CDR3 is TGCAGTGCGAAAAAATCCCGGGACAGGGGCTCAACCTACGAGCAGTACTTC.